The entry that follows covers one T cell receptor (beta chain) sequence. Its antigen is not known. Using immunoSEQ multiplex PCR, the repertoire was profiled, and TCRdb retains in-frame clones only, with some absent. This sample has 120,000 or so clones, with about 90% found just once. This entry belongs to a study of cytomegalovirus exposure and HLA in healthy donors. Background on the study: The 120 or so validation repertoires, a later analysis reported, used the same platform as the approximately 670 first-cohort repertoires. General observations from the study: Specificity for CMV antigens was confirmed in vitro for a few of the CMV-associated chains. According to a subsequent analysis, TCR clusters from the first cohort were inclined to appear together in the 120 validation repertoires. Cytomegalovirus status was reportedly diagnosed by the classifier with high sensitivity and specificity.

The sequence was obtained from a woman aged 18 to 35 in good health and CMV-seronegative. Sequenced: PBMCs.

CDR3 nucleotide sequence: TGTGCCAGCAGCGCACAACAGGGAAATCAGCCCCAGCATTTT. Amino acids: CASSAQQGNQPQHF. The rearrangement links TRBV9 to TRBJ1-5; tentative D call: TRBD1 (6 bases). Deletions cut 3 bases from V and 4 bases from J, with 11 bases between. The CDR3 is made up of 14 amino acids. Germline V gene data show CDR1 as SGDLS and CDR2 as YYNGEE. The full variable domain, with the rest looked up from reference TRBV9 and TRBJ1-5, is DSGVTQTPKHLITATGQRVTLRCSPRSGDLSVYWYQQSLDQGLQFLIQYYNGEERAKGNILERFSAQQFPDLHSELNLSSLELGDSALYFCASSAQQGNQPQHFGDGTRLSIL.